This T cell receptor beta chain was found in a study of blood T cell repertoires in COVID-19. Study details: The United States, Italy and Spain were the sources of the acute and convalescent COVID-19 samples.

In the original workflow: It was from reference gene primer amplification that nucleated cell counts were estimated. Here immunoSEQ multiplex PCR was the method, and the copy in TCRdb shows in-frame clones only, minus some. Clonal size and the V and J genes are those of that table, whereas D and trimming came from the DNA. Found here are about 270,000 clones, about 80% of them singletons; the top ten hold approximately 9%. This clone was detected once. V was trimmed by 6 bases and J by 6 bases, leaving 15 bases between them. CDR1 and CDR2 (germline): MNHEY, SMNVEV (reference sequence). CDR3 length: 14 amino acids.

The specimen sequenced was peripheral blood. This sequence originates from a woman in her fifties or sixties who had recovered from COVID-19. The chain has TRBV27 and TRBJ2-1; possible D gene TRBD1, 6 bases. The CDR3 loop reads CASRGPGVVNEQFF. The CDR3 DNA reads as TGTGCCAGCAGAGGGCCAGGGGTGGTCAATGAGCAGTTCTTC.